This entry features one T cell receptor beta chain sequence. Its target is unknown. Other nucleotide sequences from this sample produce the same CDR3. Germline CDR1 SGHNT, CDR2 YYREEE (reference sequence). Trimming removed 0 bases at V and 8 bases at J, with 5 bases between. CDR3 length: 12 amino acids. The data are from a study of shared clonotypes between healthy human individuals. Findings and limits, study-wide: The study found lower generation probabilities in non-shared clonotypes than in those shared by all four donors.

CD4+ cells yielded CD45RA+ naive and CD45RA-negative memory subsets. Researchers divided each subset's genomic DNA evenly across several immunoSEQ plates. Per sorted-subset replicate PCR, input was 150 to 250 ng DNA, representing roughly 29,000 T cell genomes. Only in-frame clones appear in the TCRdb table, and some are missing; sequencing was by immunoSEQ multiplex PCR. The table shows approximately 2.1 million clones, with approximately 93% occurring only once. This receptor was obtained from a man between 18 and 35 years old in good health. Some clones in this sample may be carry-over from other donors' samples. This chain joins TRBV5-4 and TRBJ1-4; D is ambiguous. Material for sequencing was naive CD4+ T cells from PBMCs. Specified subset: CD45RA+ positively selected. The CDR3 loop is CASSLDTEKLFF. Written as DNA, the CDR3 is TGTGCCAGCAGCTTGGATACGGAAAAACTGTTTTTT.